The sequence of this T cell receptor (beta chain) was determined in a study of CD8 T cells in ankylosing spondylitis. This clonotype occurred a few times. TCRdb itself ran the 5' RACE reads through MiXCR, one entry per CDR3 protein. This sample has around 230,000 distinct CDR3 sequences; 8% to 9% occur once, and the top ten carry around 4.8%. Germline CDR1 and CDR2: SEHNR and FQNEAQ (reference sequence). The V segment lost 5 bases and the J segment 3 bases; nucleotides outside the gene matches: 10. The CDR3 is 16 residues long. The material sequenced was blood, either unsorted or a sorted T cell fraction (not recorded which). The source of this sequence is a female donor with ankylosing spondylitis or in good health (not recorded which). V gene TRBV7-9 combines with J gene TRBJ2-5; 9 bases map to TRBD2. CDR3 region: CASSRTSGQAEETQYF. Written as DNA, the CDR3 is TGTGCCAGCAGCCGTACTAGCGGGCAGGCCGAAGAGACCCAGTACTTC.